The 15 T cell receptor beta chains given below trace back to one sample, sequenced in a study of blood T cells in healthy people across ages. Combining a sample-barcoded 5' primer with a J-beta primer mix, a second PCR ran for roughly 7 to 11 cycles. In TCRdb, the 5' RACE reads were re-called with MiXCR into one record per CDR3 protein. The sample lists approximately 2,000,000 distinct CDR3 sequences, about two fifths occurring once. What was sequenced was blood. The receptor set was obtained from a human donor in good health.

This chain links TRBV5-1 with TRBJ2-1, with D possibly TRBD2 on 6 matching bases. CDR1 and CDR2 from the germline V gene are SGHRS and YFSETQ. The CDR3 is 14 amino acids. Trimming took 3 bases from V and 6 from J, leaving 13 bases between them. CDR3 nucleotides: TGCGCCAGCAGCTCGGGACTTAGAATCAATGAGCAGTTCTTC. It encodes CASSSGLRINEQFF.

This clonotype was found a few times. The genes are TRBV14 and TRBJ1-1; no firm D call. The CDR3 extends over 14 amino acids. The ends were cut back, 0 bases at V and 5 bases at J, with 10 bases in the middle. From germline, CDR1 is SGHDN and CDR2 FVKESK. This chain's CDR3 is CASSQDLMRTEAFF. Here the CDR3 DNA reads TGTGCCAGCAGCCAAGATCTAATGAGGACTGAAGCTTTCTTT.

V gene TRBV10-3 combines with J gene TRBJ1-1; D ambiguous. Between the trimmed V and J ends, which lost 2 bases and 6 bases, there was a span of 13 bases. The CDR3 length is 14 residues. The germline CDR1 and CDR2 sequences are ENHRY and SYGVKD. In DNA form, the CDR3 reads TGTGCCATCAGTGAGGGAGGTCGTATCGCTGAAGCTTTCTTT. This gives the protein CAISEGGRIAEAFF.

The chain joins TRBV4-2 to TRBJ1-1; possible D gene TRBD1, 6 bases. CDR1 is LGHNA and CDR2 is YNFKEQ in the germline V gene. This CDR3 is built from 16 residues. The V end was cut by 0 bases, the J end by 5 bases, with 16 bases between. The CDR3 DNA follows: TGTGCCAGCAGCCAAGAATGGGCACAGGGTTTGACTGAAGCTTTCTTT. Translation gives CASSQEWAQGLTEAFF.

The V gene is TRBV7-2, the J gene TRBJ2-1; D may be TRBD1 (6 bases). Germline V gene lookup returns CDR1 SGHTA and CDR2 FQGNSA. The CDR3 extends over 16 amino acids. V was clipped by 5 bases and J by 0 bases, with 14 bases between them. CDR3 DNA sequence: TGTGCCAGCAGCGTCAGGGGCCTCCACTCCTACAATGAGCAGTTCTTC. Protein: CASSVRGLHSYNEQFF. The variable domain in full, with the rest retrieved from reference TRBV7-2 and TRBJ2-1, is GAGVSQSPSNKVTEKGKDVELRCDPISGHTALYWYRQSLGQGLEFLIYFQGNSAPDKSGLPSDRFSAERTGGSVSTLTIQRTQQEDSAVYLCASSVRGLHSYNEQFFGPGTRLTVL.

The chain joins TRBV5-6 to TRBJ2-7; 9 nucleotides align to TRBD2. The CDR3 loop spans 14 amino acids. The J segment lost 2 bases and the V segment lost 4 bases, leaving 4 bases of the junction unmatched. The germline gives CDR1 SGHDT, CDR2 YYEEEE. CDR3 sequence (DNA): TGTGCCAGCAGCCGGACTAGCGCGACCTACGAGCAGTACTTC. It translates to CASSRTSATYEQYF.

The V gene is TRBV20-1, the J gene TRBJ1-2; D is ambiguous. Germline V lookup: CDR1 DFQATT, CDR2 SNEGSKA (reference sequence). The V end was cut by 0 bases, the J end by 0 bases, with 11 bases between. This CDR3 contains 15 residues. CDR3 region: CSARDPQKPNYGYTF. CDR3 sequence (DNA): TGCAGTGCTAGAGATCCGCAGAAACCTAACTATGGCTACACCTTC.

This clonotype was counted between two and nine times. The V gene is TRBV6-4, the J gene TRBJ2-1; TRBD1 aligns across 12 bases. V shed 4 bases and J 8 bases; nucleotides not matched to a gene: 15. Per the germline V gene, CDR1 is MRHNA and CDR2 is SNTAGT. CDR3 length: 18 amino acids. Written as DNA, the CDR3 is TGTGCCAGCAGTGGTTCTTTAACCGGGACAGGGGGCTCCGATGAGCAGTTCTTC. Translating gives CASSGSLTGTGGSDEQFF.

This clonotype was found a few times. The J gene is TRBJ1-2, the V gene TRBV28; D gene ambiguous. V was shortened by 3 bases and J by 4 bases, with 9 bases between the two germline ends. The CDR3 spans 13 residues. Germline lookup yields CDR1 MDHEN and CDR2 SYDVKM. The CDR3 DNA is TGTGCCAGCAGTTTGGTGGGCCTCTATGGCTACACCTTC. Translating it yields CASSLVGLYGYTF.

The genes are TRBV3-1 and TRBJ2-1; no reliable D call. V was shortened by 0 bases and J by 10 bases, with 13 bases between the two germline ends. Looked up from germline, CDR1 is LGHDT and CDR2 is YNNKEL (reference sequence). There are 14 residues in the CDR3. The CDR3 spells CASSQDMSFYEQFF. The CDR3 coding sequence is TGTGCCAGCAGCCAAGATATGAGTTTCTACGAGCAGTTCTTC.

This clonotype appeared a single time. The J gene is TRBJ2-3, the V gene TRBV5-1; the D is unclear. This CDR3 spans 12 amino acids. CDR1 and CDR2 from the germline V gene are SGHRS and YFSETQ. Trimming pared 5 bases from V and 3 bases from J, leaving 7 bases between. The CDR3 nucleotides are TGCGCCAGCAGGGAGATAACAGATACGCAGTATTTT. It codes for CASREITDTQYF. The full variable domain, in which reference TRBV5-1 and TRBJ2-3 provide the parts outside the CDR3, is KAGVTQTPRYLIKTRGQQVTLSCSPISGHRSVSWYQQTPGQGLQFLFEYFSETQRNKGNFPGRFSGRQFSNSRSEMNVSTLELGDSALYLCASREITDTQYFGPGTRLTVL.

The J gene is TRBJ2-3, the V gene TRBV7-3; no clear D. Deletions cut 3 bases from V and 4 bases from J, with 11 bases between. This CDR3 comprises 14 residues. The germline gives CDR1 SGHTA, CDR2 FQGTGA. The CDR3 DNA follows: TGTGCCAGCAGCTTGACCCGACAATCAGATACGCAGTATTTT. It codes for CASSLTRQSDTQYF.

The chain has TRBV4-1 and TRBJ1-2, with a weak D call TRBD1 (5 bases). The CDR3 spans 16 residues. Trimming took 2 bases from V and 6 from J, leaving 19 bases between them. The germline CDR1 and CDR2 sequences are MGHRA and YSYEKL. As DNA, the CDR3 is TGCGCCAGCAGCCAACTCTTGCAGCAGTTAGGGGATGGCTACACCTTC. Its protein product is CASSQLLQQLGDGYTF.

This clonotype showed up just a few times. This chain links TRBV9 with TRBJ1-1; perhaps TRBD1 as D (5 bases). V lost 0 bases to trimming and J lost 4 bases, with 13 bases between them. Germline V gene data show CDR1 as SGDLS and CDR2 as YYNGEE. The CDR3 is 15 residues long. The CDR3: CASSVGFMGLTEAFF. DNA for the CDR3: TGTGCCAGCAGCGTAGGGTTTATGGGGCTCACTGAAGCTTTCTTT.

This clonotype was seen a handful of times. V and J are TRBV6-5 and TRBJ2-2, with D perhaps TRBD2 (5 bases). Germline V gives CDR1 MNHEY, CDR2 SVGAGI. This CDR3 spans 14 amino acids. The V and J ends lost 6 bases and 1 base respectively, with 9 bases between them. CDR3 protein: CASRPSGNTGELFF. DNA of the CDR3: TGTGCCAGCAGGCCCAGCGGGAACACCGGGGAGCTGTTTTTT.